These 7 T cell receptor beta chains share one sample of origin, sequenced in a study of blood T cell repertoires in COVID-19. Using immunoSEQ multiplex PCR, the repertoire was profiled, and TCRdb retains in-frame clones only, with some absent. The sample lists 350,000 to 550,000 clones; about 89% were seen once. The sample consisted of peripheral blood. Receptors originate from a woman in her 30s with acute or convalescent COVID-19.

The chain uses TRBV14 and TRBJ2-7; tentatively, D is TRBD2 (6 bases). The CDR3 extends over 16 amino acids. The germline V gene encodes CDR1 SGHDN and CDR2 FVKESK. Deletions cut 1 base from V and 2 bases from J, with 15 bases between. The CDR3: CASSQVPSGPPYEQYF. The CDR3, as DNA: TGTGCCAGCAGCCAAGTTCCAAGCGGGCCACCCTACGAGCAGTACTTC. Drawing the rest from reference TRBV14 and TRBJ2-7, the complete variable domain is EAGVTQFPSHSVIEKGQTVTLRCDPISGHDNLYWYRRVMGKEIKFLLHFVKESKQDESGMPNNRFLAERTGGTYSTLKVQPAELEDSGVYFCASSQVPSGPPYEQYFGPGTRLTVT.

V usage is TRBV24-1 and J usage is TRBJ1-5; TRBD1 is a possible D gene (5 bases). The germline CDR1 and CDR2 sequences are KGHDR and SFDVKD. V was cut by 5 bases and J by 6 bases, with 16 bases left in between. The CDR3 consists of 15 residues. CDR3: CATSGSGSGAQPQHF. In DNA, the CDR3 is TGTGCCACCAGTGGCAGTGGTAGCGGGGCTCAGCCCCAGCATTTT.

The chain recombines TRBV4-1 with TRBJ2-2; possible D gene TRBD2, 5 bases. The CDR3 loop spans 15 amino acids. The V end lost 6 bases, the J end lost 3 bases, and 14 bases lay between the germline ends. The germline V gene encodes CDR1 MGHRA and CDR2 YSYEKL. CDR3 region: CASRPRTGDTGELFF. DNA of the CDR3: TGCGCCAGCAGGCCCAGGACCGGGGACACCGGGGAGCTGTTTTTT.

The chain recombines TRBV24-1 with TRBJ1-2; D ambiguous. The CDR3 runs 19 residues. CDR1 KGHDR and CDR2 SFDVKD come from the germline V gene. V shed 3 bases and J shed 0 bases, with 22 bases lying between them. The CDR3 nucleotides are TGTGCCACCAGTGATGGAAAAAGACTGATACATATGGCTAACTATGGCTACACCTTC. The encoded protein is CATSDGKRLIHMANYGYTF.

The chain employs TRBV12-3 or TRBV12-4 and TRBJ1-2; 8 bases match TRBD1. The ends lost 5 bases at V and 8 bases at J; junction bases unmatched: 7. CDR3 length: 13 residues. The DNA of the CDR3 is TGTGCCAGCAGTCCGGACAGGGTGTGGGGCTACACCTTC. It yields the protein CASSPDRVWGYTF.

This sequence joins TRBV21-1 and TRBJ2-7; TRBD1, the table's D call, was not compared with the DNA. TRBV21-1 is a known pseudogene. The CDR3 runs to 13 residues. CDR3 sequence: CASCGTGPYEQYF. CDR3 coding DNA: TGTGCCAGCTGCGGGACAGGGCCCTACGAGCAGTACTTC.

The J gene is TRBJ2-5, the V gene TRBV6-1, with TRBD2 matching over 11 bases. Germline V gives CDR1 MNHNS, CDR2 SASEGT. Trimming removed 2 bases from V and 9 bases from J; junction bases left unmatched: 8. The CDR3 runs 15 residues. The CDR3 region has the DNA TGTGCCAGCAGTGAATCGGCTAGCGGGGGGACAGCCCAGTACTTC. This encodes CASSESASGGTAQYF.